Following are 10 T cell receptor beta chains from one sample sequenced in a study of T cell repertoires in cytomegalovirus infection. TCRdb re-analysed the reads in MiXCR, keeping a single row per CDR3 protein. The table includes hundreds of thousands of distinct CDR3 sequences, about 8.8% detected once. The sample consisted of PBMCs. The receptors come from a human donor in good health (CMV status not recorded). Some clones in this sample may be carry-over from other donors' samples.

This clonotype has just a few counts. The V and J genes are TRBV20-1 and TRBJ2-3; D may be TRBD1 (6 bases). The CDR3 has 12 amino acids. The V gene's germline CDR1 is DFQATT and CDR2 SNEGSKA (reference sequence). V was shortened by 5 bases and J by 6 bases, with 12 bases between the two germline ends. The CDR3 DNA is TGCAGTGCTCCTAAGGGGGATGATACGCAGTATTTT. Protein sequence: CSAPKGDDTQYF.

This clonotype was seen at least ten times. V and J are TRBV6-1 and TRBJ2-1; TRBD1 is a possible D gene (8 bases). Trimming took 5 bases from V and 2 from J, leaving 19 bases between them. Germline V gene lookup returns CDR1 MNHNS and CDR2 SASEGT. The length of the CDR3 is 17 residues. The CDR3 region is CASSTQGAGGAYNEQFF. CDR3 sequence (DNA): TGTGCCAGCAGTACCCAGGGGGCAGGGGGGGCCTACAATGAGCAGTTCTTC.

This clonotype occurred many times. This chain connects TRBV6-6 to TRBJ1-5; perhaps TRBD1 as D (6 bases). V was clipped by 6 bases and J by 5 bases, with 17 bases between them. Germline lookup yields CDR1 MNHNY and CDR2 SVGAGI (reference sequence). CDR3 length: 15 amino acids. This CDR3 reads CASSSQDRAYQPQHF. CDR3 nucleotide sequence: TGTGCCAGCAGCTCCCAGGACAGAGCTTATCAGCCCCAGCATTTT.

V gene TRBV20-1 combines with J gene TRBJ2-1; D gene uncertain. V was trimmed by 6 bases and J by 0 bases, leaving 9 bases between them. Germline-derived CDR1 and CDR2 are DFQATT and SNEGSKA (reference sequence). The length of the CDR3 is 13 residues. Here the CDR3 DNA reads TGCAGTGCGGAGAAAGACTCCTACAATGAGCAGTTCTTC. It encodes CSAEKDSYNEQFF.

The chain couples TRBV14 to TRBJ1-1; 9 positions match TRBD1. The CDR3 consists of 15 residues. V was clipped by 2 bases and J by 4 bases; unmatched bases: 5. Germline CDR1 is SGHDN and CDR2 is FVKESK. CDR3 in amino acids: CASSQSRTGATEAFF. In DNA, the CDR3 is TGTGCCAGCAGCCAATCGAGGACAGGGGCCACTGAAGCTTTCTTT.

This clonotype was seen at least ten times. The V call is TRBV12-3 or TRBV12-4, the J call TRBJ2-7; TRBD2 matches 15 bases. Trimming cost V 7 bases and J 6 bases; bases outside gene matches: 10. The CDR3 is 16 residues long. As DNA, the CDR3 is TGTGCCAGCACCCTGACTGGACTAGCGGGGGGGTCCGAGCAGTACGTC. It translates to CASTLTGLAGGSEQYV.

This clonotype was recorded at least ten times. Here the CDR3 DNA reads TGTGCCAGCAGTTACGGGACAGGGTCAGGTGAAGCTTTCTTT. Translated: CASSYGTGSGEAFF. The rearrangement links TRBV6-2 or TRBV6-3 to TRBJ1-1; 9 nucleotides match TRBD1. The CDR3 sequence is 14 residues long. Trimming at V came to 2 bases and at J to 7 bases, leaving 5 bases not matched to a gene. Germline CDR1 reads MNHEY; CDR2 reads SVGEGT.

This clonotype was seen ten or more times. J is TRBJ1-6 and V is TRBV7-2; no clear D. The V end lost 5 bases, the J end lost 7 bases, and 15 bases lay between the germline ends. The CDR3 has 15 amino acids. In germline, CDR1 is SGHTA, CDR2 FQGNSA. The CDR3 nucleotides read TGTGCCAGCAGCCCCCCGTCGGGGATGAATTCACCCCTCCACTTT. Translating it yields CASSPPSGMNSPLHF.

The rearrangement joins TRBV28 to TRBJ1-1; TRBD1 matches at 12 bases. The V segment lost 6 bases and the J segment 8 bases; nucleotides outside the gene matches: 10. The CDR3 extends over 15 amino acids. Germline CDR1 is MDHEN and CDR2 is SYDVKM. CDR3 in amino acids: CASSTQGQGAGEAFF. The CDR3 region has the DNA TGTGCCAGCAGCACCCAGGGACAGGGGGCGGGCGAAGCTTTCTTT.

At least ten counts were recorded for this clonotype. The chain joins TRBV12-3 or TRBV12-4 to TRBJ1-1; 7 nucleotides align to TRBD1. The CDR3 extends over 14 amino acids. Trimming took 5 bases from V and 4 from J; bases not matched to a gene: 7. This CDR3 is CASSPPRQGTEAFF. The CDR3 nucleotides read TGTGCCAGCAGTCCCCCTCGACAGGGCACTGAAGCTTTCTTT.